This TCR beta chain derives from a study of T cell responses to AZD1222 COVID-19 vaccine. Study background: Second-dose intervals of approximately 4 or approximately 12 weeks were pooled. Study conclusions and caveats: Clonal diversity was possibly underestimated, and the donors were mostly white British, with more females. The study found vaccine-associated CD4 TCRs spanning spike, dominant at 160-218 and 743-854.

Trimming cost V 7 bases and J 10 bases; bases outside gene matches: 8. The V gene's germline CDR1 is LNHDA and CDR2 SQIVND (reference sequence). This CDR3 is 14 amino acids long. Regarding this clone: What it recognizes is unknown.

The method was immunoSEQ multiplex PCR; TCRdb's version includes in-frame clones alone and lacks a portion of them. The data show 170,000 or so clones, 90% seen once. The J gene is TRBJ1-6, the V gene TRBV19; 9 bases align to TRBD1. The sequence was obtained from an adult in good health. The sequences come from peripheral blood, collected on day 0 of AZD1222 vaccination. CDR3 region: CASTPDRGVSPLHF. The CDR3 region has the DNA TGTGCCAGTACCCCAGACAGGGGGGTATCACCCCTCCACTTT.